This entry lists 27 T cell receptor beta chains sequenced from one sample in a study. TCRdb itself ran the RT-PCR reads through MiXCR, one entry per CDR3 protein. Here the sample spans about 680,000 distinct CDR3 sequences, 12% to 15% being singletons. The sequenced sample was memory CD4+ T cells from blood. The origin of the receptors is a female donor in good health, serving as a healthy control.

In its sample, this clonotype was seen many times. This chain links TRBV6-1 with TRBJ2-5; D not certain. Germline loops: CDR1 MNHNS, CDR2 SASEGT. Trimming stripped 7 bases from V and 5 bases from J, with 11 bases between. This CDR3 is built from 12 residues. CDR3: CASIGLVETQYF. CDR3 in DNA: TGTGCCAGCATAGGGCTTGTTGAGACCCAGTACTTC.

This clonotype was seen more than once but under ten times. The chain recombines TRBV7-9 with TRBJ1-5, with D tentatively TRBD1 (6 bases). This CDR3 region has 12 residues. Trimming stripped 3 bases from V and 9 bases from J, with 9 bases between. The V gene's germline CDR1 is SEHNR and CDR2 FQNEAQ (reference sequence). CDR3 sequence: CASSLDSRPQHF. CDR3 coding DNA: TGTGCCAGCAGCTTGGACAGCCGGCCCCAGCATTTT.

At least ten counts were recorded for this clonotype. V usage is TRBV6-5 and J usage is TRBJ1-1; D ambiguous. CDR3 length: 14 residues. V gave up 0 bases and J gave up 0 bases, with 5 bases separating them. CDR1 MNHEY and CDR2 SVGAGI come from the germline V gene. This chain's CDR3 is CASSYSAVNTEAFF. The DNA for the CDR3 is TGTGCCAGCAGTTACTCGGCAGTGAACACTGAAGCTTTCTTT.

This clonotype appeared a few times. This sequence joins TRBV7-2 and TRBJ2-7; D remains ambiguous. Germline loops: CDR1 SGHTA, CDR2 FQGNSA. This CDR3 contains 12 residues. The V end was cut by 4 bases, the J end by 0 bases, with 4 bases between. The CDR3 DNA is TGTGCCAGCAGCTGGACCTCCTACGAGCAGTACTTC. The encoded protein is CASSWTSYEQYF. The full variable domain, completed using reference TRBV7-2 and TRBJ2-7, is GAGVSQSPSNKVTEKGKDVELRCDPISGHTALYWYRQSLGQGLEFLIYFQGNSAPDKSGLPSDRFSAERTGGSVSTLTIQRTQQEDSAVYLCASSWTSYEQYFGPGTRLTVT.

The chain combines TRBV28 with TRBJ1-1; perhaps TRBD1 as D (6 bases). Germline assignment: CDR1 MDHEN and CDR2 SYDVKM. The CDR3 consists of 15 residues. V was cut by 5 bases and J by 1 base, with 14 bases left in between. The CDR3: CASSPVQDRNTEAFF. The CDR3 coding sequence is TGTGCCAGCAGTCCAGTACAGGACAGGAACACTGAAGCTTTCTTT.

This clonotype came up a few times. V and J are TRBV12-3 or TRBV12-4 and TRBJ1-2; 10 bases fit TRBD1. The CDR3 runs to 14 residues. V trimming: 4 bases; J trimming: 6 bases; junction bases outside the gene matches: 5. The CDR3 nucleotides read TGTGCCAGCAGTTCTCGACAGGGGGCTGATGGCTACACCTTC. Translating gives CASSSRQGADGYTF.

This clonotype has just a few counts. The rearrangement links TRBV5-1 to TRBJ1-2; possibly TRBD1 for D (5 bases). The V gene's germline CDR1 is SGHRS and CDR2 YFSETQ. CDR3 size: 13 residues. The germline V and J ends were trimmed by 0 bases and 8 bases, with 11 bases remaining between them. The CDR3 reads CASSLEQAQGYTF. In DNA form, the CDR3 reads TGCGCCAGCAGCTTGGAACAGGCCCAGGGCTACACCTTC.

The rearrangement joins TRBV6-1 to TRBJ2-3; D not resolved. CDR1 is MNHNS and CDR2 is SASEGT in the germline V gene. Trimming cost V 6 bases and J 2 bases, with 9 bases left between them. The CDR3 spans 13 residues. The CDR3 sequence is CASSPVYTDTQYF. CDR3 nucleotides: TGTGCCAGCAGCCCCGTCTACACAGATACGCAGTATTTT.

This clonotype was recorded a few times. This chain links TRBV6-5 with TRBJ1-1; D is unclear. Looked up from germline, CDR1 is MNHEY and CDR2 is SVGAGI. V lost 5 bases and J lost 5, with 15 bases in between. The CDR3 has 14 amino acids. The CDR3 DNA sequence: TGTGCCAGCAGTCTCAGACATACTCGGACTGAAGCTTTCTTT. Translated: CASSLRHTRTEAFF.

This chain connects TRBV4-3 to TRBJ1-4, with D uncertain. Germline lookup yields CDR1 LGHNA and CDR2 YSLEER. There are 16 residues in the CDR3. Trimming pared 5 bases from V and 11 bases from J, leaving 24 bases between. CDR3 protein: CASSSVGSGDVEKLFF. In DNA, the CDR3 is TGCGCCAGCAGCTCGGTAGGCAGTGGGGATGTAGAGAAACTGTTTTTT.

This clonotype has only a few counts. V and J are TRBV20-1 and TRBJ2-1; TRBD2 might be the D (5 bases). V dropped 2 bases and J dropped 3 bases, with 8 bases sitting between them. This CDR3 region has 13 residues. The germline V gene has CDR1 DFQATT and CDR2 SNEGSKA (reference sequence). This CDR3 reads CSARRGLYNEQFF. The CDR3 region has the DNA TGCAGTGCTAGACGTGGACTCTACAATGAGCAGTTCTTC.

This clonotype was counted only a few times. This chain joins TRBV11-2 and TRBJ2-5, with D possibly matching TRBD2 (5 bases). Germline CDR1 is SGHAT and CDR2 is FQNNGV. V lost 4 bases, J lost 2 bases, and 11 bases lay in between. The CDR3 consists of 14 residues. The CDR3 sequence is CASSSATGQETQYF. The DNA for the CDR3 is TGTGCCAGCAGCTCCGCTACGGGGCAAGAGACCCAGTACTTC.

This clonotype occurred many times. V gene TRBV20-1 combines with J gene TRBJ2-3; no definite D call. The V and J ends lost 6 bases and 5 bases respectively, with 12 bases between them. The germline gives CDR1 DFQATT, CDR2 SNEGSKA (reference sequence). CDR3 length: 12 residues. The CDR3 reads CSAAPRGDTQYF. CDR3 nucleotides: TGCAGTGCCGCCCCCCGCGGAGATACGCAGTATTTT.

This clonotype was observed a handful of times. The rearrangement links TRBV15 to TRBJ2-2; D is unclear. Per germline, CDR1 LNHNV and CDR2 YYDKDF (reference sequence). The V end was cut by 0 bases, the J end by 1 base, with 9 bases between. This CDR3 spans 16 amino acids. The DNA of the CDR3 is TGTGCCACCAGCAGAGATCTGATGGTGAACACCGGGGAGCTGTTTTTT. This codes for CATSRDLMVNTGELFF. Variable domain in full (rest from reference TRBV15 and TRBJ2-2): DAMVIQNPRYQVTQFGKPVTLSCSQTLNHNVMYWYQQKSSQAPKLLFHYYDKDFNNEADTPDNFQSRRPNTSFCFLDIRSPGLGDTAMYLCATSRDLMVNTGELFFGEGSRLTVL.

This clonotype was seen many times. This CDR3 reads CSARDMYANYGYTF. The CDR3 DNA follows: TGCAGTGCTAGAGATATGTATGCTAACTATGGCTACACCTTC. V is TRBV20-1 and J is TRBJ1-2; D gene unclear. This CDR3 comprises 14 residues. CDR1 DFQATT and CDR2 SNEGSKA come from the germline V gene (reference sequence). V was clipped by 0 bases and J by 0 bases, with 8 bases between them.

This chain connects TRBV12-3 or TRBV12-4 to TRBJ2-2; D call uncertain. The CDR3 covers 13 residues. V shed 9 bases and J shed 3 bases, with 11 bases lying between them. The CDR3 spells CASEGPHTGELFF. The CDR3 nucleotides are TGTGCCAGTGAAGGACCCCACACCGGGGAGCTGTTTTTT.

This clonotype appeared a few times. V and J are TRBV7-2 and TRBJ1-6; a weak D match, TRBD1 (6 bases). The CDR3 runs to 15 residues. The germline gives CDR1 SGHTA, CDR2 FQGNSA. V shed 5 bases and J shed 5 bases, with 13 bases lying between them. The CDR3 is CASSPLTGNNSPLHF. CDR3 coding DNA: TGTGCCAGCAGCCCCCTGACAGGCAATAATTCACCCCTCCACTTT. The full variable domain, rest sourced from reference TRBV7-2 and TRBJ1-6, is GAGVSQSPSNKVTEKGKDVELRCDPISGHTALYWYRQSLGQGLEFLIYFQGNSAPDKSGLPSDRFSAERTGGSVSTLTIQRTQQEDSAVYLCASSPLTGNNSPLHFGNGTRLTVT.

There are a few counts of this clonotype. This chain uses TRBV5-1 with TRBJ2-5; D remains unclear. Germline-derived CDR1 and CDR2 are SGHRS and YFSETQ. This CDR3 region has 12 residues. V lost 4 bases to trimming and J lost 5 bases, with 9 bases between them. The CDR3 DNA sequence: TGCGCCAGCAGCCCGAGGTCGGAGACCCAGTACTTC. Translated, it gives CASSPRSETQYF.

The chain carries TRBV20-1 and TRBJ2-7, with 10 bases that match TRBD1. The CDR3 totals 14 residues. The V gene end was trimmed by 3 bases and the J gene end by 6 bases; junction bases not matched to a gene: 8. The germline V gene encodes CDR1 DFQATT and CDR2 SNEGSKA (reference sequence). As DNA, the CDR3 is TGCAGTGCTAGGACAGGGGGCACTTCGTCCGAGCAGTACTTC. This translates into CSARTGGTSSEQYF.

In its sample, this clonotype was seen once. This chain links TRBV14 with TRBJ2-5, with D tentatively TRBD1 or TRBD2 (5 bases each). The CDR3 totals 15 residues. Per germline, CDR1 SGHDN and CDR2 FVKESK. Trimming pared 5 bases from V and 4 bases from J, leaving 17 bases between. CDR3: CASSEGTLEVETQYF. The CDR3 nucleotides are TGTGCCAGCAGCGAGGGGACCCTGGAGGTAGAGACCCAGTACTTC.

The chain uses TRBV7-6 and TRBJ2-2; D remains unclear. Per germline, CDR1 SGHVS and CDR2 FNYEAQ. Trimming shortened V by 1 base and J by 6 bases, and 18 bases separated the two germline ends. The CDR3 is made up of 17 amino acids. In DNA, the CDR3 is TGTGCCAGCAGCTTAGTACTCCCGTCCTTAACCTCCGGGGAGCTGTTTTTT. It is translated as CASSLVLPSLTSGELFF.

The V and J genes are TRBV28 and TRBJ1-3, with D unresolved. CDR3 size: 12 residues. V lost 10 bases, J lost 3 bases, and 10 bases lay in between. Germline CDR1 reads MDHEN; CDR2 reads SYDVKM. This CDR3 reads CATRSGGNTIYF. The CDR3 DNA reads TGTGCCACCAGGTCAGGTGGAAACACCATATATTTT. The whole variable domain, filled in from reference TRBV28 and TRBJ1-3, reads DVKVTQSSRYLVKRTGEKVFLECVQDMDHENMFWYRQDPGLGLRLIYFSYDVKMKEKGDIPEGYSVSREKKERFSLILESASTNQTSMYLCATRSGGNTIYFGEGSWLTVV.

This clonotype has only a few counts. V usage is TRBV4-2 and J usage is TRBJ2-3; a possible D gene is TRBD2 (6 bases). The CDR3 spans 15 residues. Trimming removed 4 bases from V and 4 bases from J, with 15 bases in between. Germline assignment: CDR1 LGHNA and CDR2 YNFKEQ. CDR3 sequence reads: CASSRGVAAPDTQYF. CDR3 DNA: TGTGCCAGCAGCCGGGGGGTGGCGGCCCCAGATACGCAGTATTTT.

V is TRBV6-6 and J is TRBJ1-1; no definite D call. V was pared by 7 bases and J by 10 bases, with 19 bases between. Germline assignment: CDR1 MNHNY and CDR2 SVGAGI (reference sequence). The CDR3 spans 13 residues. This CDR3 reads CASTISRGSGAFF. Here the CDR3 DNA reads TGTGCCAGCACAATATCACGGGGATCCGGAGCTTTCTTT.

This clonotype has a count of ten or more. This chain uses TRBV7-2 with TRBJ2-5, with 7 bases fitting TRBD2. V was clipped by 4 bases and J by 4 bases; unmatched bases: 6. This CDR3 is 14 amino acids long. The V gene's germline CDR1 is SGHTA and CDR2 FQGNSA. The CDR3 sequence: CASSSSGGRETQYF. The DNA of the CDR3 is TGTGCCAGCAGCTCATCGGGCGGGAGAGAGACCCAGTACTTC.

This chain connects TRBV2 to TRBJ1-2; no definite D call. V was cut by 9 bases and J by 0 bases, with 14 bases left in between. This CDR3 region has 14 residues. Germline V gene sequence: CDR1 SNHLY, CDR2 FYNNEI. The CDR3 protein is CASQDMLANYGYTF. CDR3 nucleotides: TGTGCCAGTCAAGACATGCTAGCTAACTATGGCTACACCTTC.

This chain's CDR3 is CASSLPGQPEQYF. The CDR3 bases are TGCGCCAGCAGCCTTCCAGGGCAACCCGAGCAGTACTTC. The chain couples TRBV5-1 to TRBJ2-7; TRBD1 is a possible D gene (5 bases). The V end lost 4 bases, the J end lost 6 bases, and 14 bases lay between the germline ends. Germline CDR1 reads SGHRS; CDR2 reads YFSETQ. This CDR3 spans 13 amino acids.